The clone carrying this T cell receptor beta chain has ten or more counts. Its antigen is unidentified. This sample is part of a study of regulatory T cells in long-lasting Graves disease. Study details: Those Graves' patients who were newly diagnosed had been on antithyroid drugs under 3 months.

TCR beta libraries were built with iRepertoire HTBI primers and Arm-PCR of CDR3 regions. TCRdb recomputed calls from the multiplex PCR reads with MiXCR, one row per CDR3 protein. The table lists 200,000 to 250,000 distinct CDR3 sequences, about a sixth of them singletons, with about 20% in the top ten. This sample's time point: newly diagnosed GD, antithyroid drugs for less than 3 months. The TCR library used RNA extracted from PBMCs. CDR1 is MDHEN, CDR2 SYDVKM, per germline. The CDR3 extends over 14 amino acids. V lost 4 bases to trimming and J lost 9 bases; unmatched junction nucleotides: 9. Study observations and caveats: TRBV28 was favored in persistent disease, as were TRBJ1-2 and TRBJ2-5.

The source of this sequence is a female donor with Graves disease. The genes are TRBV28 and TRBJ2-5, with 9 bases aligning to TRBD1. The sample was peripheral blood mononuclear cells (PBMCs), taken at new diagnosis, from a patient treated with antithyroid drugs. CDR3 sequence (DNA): TGTGCCAGCAGTTCGCCGGGACAGGGTTTATCCCAGTACTTC. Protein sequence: CASSSPGQGLSQYF.